The rows below give T cell receptor beta chains drawn from one sample of a study of PD-1 blockade in classical Hodgkin lymphoma. Assay: immunoSEQ multiplex PCR; the TCRdb copy retains only in-frame clones and omits some. The sample shows about 30,000 clones, just over 70% of them seen only once. The material sequenced was peripheral blood mononuclear cells (PBMCs), taken before the second cycle of nivolumab. The receptors were sampled from a human donor with classical Hodgkin lymphoma. Both conserved end residues are trimmed from each CDR3. Fields, in order: CDR3 protein, D gene, V gene, J gene. A D gene is named only where the DNA matches it firmly.

CDR3: ASSPDQGLAPNTGELF
D: TRBD2
V: TRBV18
J: TRBJ2-2

CDR3: ASSLEPGQGRQEQY
D: TRBD1
V: TRBV5-1
J: TRBJ2-7

CDR3: AWSAGQVLMAQY
D: TRBD1
V: TRBV30
J: TRBJ2-5

CDR3: ATSPRQGAGTGELF
D: TRBD1
V: TRBV15
J: TRBJ2-2

CDR3: ASSTLTGELF
D: NA
V: TRBV19
J: TRBJ2-2

CDR3: ASSLFRNTEAF
D: NA
V: TRBV27
J: TRBJ1-1

CDR3: ASSLGQVNYEQY
D: TRBD1
V: TRBV5-6
J: TRBJ2-7

CDR3: ASSLSSGGPGETQY
D: TRBD2
V: TRBV5-1
J: TRBJ2-5

CDR3: ASSFWGYSNQPQH
D: NA
V: TRBV5-6
J: TRBJ1-5

CDR3: ASSLESRSSYNEQF
D: NA
V: TRBV5-1
J: TRBJ2-1

CDR3: ASSVQMNTEAF
D: NA
V: TRBV9
J: TRBJ1-1